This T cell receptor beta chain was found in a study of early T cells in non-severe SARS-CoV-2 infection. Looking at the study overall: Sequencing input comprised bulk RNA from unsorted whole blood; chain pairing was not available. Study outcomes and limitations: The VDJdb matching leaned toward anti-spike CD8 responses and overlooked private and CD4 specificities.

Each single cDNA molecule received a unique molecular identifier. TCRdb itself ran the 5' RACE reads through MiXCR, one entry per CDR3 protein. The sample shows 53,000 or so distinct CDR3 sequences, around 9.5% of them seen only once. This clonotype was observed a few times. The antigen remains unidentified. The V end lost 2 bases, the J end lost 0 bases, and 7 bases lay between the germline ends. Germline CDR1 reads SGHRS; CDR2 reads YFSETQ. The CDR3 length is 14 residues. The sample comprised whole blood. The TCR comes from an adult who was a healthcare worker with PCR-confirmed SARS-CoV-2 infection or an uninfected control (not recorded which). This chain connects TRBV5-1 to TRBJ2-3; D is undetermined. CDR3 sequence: CASSLSRSTDTQYF. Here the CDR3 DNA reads TGCGCCAGCAGCTTAAGTCGGAGCACAGATACGCAGTATTTT.